The rows below give T cell receptor beta chains drawn from one sample of a study of cytomegalovirus exposure and HLA in healthy donors. The repertoire was sequenced with immunoSEQ multiplex PCR; TCRdb's copy has only in-frame clones and lacks some. The sample yields some 180,000 clones, 70% to 80% seen once. The sequenced sample consisted of PBMCs. These receptors were taken from a young man in good health and CMV-seronegative. Both conserved end residues are part of each CDR3. Fields, in order: CDR3 DNA, CDR3 protein, D gene, clone size, V gene, J gene. D genes are given only for firm matches. Some rows have no size entry. The others give once, few or many, or a class for an expanded clone.

cdr3_nt: TGCGCCAGCAGCCCCCGACGGCAATGGGGGGAAAACTATGGCTACACCTTC
cdr3_aa: CASSPRRQWGENYGYTF
d_call: .
clone_size: .
v_call: TRBV4-3
j_call: TRBJ1-2

cdr3_nt: TGTGCCAGCAGCTTGGCGGGGAGACTCGAGACCCAGTACTTC
cdr3_aa: CASSLAGRLETQYF
d_call: .
clone_size: .
v_call: TRBV7-2
j_call: TRBJ2-5

cdr3_nt: TGTGCCAGCAGGAGGACTAGCGACTCCTACGAGCAGTACTTC
cdr3_aa: CASRRTSDSYEQYF
d_call: TRBD2
clone_size: few
v_call: TRBV6-5
j_call: TRBJ2-7

cdr3_nt: TGTGCCAGCAGCGTCAGAACAGGTTACGATGAGCAGTTCTTC
cdr3_aa: CASSVRTGYDEQFF
d_call: .
clone_size: .
v_call: TRBV9
j_call: TRBJ2-1

cdr3_nt: TGTGCCAGCAGCTTACCTAGCGGGGGGGCCAATGAGCAGTTCTTC
cdr3_aa: CASSLPSGGANEQFF
d_call: TRBD2
clone_size: once
v_call: TRBV9
j_call: TRBJ2-1

cdr3_nt: TGCAGCGGCGGTGGACTAGATAGTCCGCAGTTCTTC
cdr3_aa: CSGGGLDSPQFF
d_call: TRBD2
clone_size: .
v_call: TRBV29-1
j_call: TRBJ2-1

cdr3_nt: TGTGCCAGCAGCTTGGTCGGGGAGACCCAGTACTTC
cdr3_aa: CASSLVGETQYF
d_call: .
clone_size: few
v_call: TRBV5-4
j_call: TRBJ2-5

cdr3_nt: TGTGCCTGGAGTCCTATAGCGGGGGGGCCGGGTACGCAGTATTTT
cdr3_aa: CAWSPIAGGPGTQYF
d_call: TRBD2
clone_size: few
v_call: TRBV30
j_call: TRBJ2-3

cdr3_nt: TGTGCCAGCAGCCCCCGCGTCCTAATGTCCTACGAGCAGTACTTC
cdr3_aa: CASSPRVLMSYEQYF
d_call: .
clone_size: .
v_call: TRBV7-2
j_call: TRBJ2-7

cdr3_nt: TGCGCCAGCAGCTTCACTAGCGGGGGCGGCACCGGGGAGCTGTTTTTT
cdr3_aa: CASSFTSGGGTGELFF
d_call: TRBD2
clone_size: .
v_call: TRBV5-1
j_call: TRBJ2-2

cdr3_nt: TGTGCCAGCAGCGTCTGGACTGCGGATGAGCAGTTCTTC
cdr3_aa: CASSVWTADEQFF
d_call: .
clone_size: .
v_call: TRBV9
j_call: TRBJ2-1

cdr3_nt: TGTGCCAGCAGCTTGGGGGCTAGCGGGAGCCTAGGGGAGCTGTTTTTT
cdr3_aa: CASSLGASGSLGELFF
d_call: TRBD2
clone_size: .
v_call: TRBV5-5
j_call: TRBJ2-2

cdr3_nt: TGTGCCAGCAGTGAGGACGTACAGGGGAACGGCTACGAGCAGTACTTC
cdr3_aa: CASSEDVQGNGYEQYF
d_call: TRBD1
clone_size: .
v_call: TRBV2
j_call: TRBJ2-7

cdr3_nt: TGTGCCAGCAACCGGGGGACTTCCTACGAGCAGTACTTC
cdr3_aa: CASNRGTSYEQYF
d_call: .
clone_size: .
v_call: TRBV7-9
j_call: TRBJ2-7

cdr3_nt: TGTGCCAGCAGCCTAGAAGGGCAGGGGGACACCGGGGAGCTGTTTTTT
cdr3_aa: CASSLEGQGDTGELFF
d_call: TRBD1
clone_size: .
v_call: TRBV5-4
j_call: TRBJ2-2

cdr3_nt: TGTGCCAGCAGCCAAGATCCCGAATTCCTAGGCTACACCTTC
cdr3_aa: CASSQDPEFLGYTF
d_call: .
clone_size: .
v_call: TRBV4-2
j_call: TRBJ1-2

cdr3_nt: TGTGCCTGGAGGGCCCTCGGGAGGGGGGAAGCTTTCTTT
cdr3_aa: CAWRALGRGEAFF
d_call: .
clone_size: .
v_call: TRBV30
j_call: TRBJ1-1

cdr3_nt: TGTGCCAGCAGCCATACAGGTGCTGGGGCCAACGTCCTGACTTTC
cdr3_aa: CASSHTGAGANVLTF
d_call: .
clone_size: .
v_call: TRBV14
j_call: TRBJ2-6

cdr3_nt: TGTGCCAGCAGCTTAATGGGGGGAATCCAGTACTTC
cdr3_aa: CASSLMGGIQYF
d_call: .
clone_size: .
v_call: TRBV7-3
j_call: TRBJ2-5

cdr3_nt: TGTGCCAGCAGCCTTGGACTAGGCACAGATACGCAGTATTTT
cdr3_aa: CASSLGLGTDTQYF
d_call: TRBD2
clone_size: .
v_call: TRBV7-2
j_call: TRBJ2-3

cdr3_nt: TGCAGCGTTGAAGATCGACGAGGGGGCCGCTCCCAGTACTTC
cdr3_aa: CSVEDRRGGRSQYF
d_call: TRBD1
clone_size: .
v_call: TRBV29-1
j_call: TRBJ2-7

cdr3_nt: TGTGCCAGCAGCTTAGGAGGACAGGGCTATGGCTACACCTTC
cdr3_aa: CASSLGGQGYGYTF
d_call: TRBD1
clone_size: .
v_call: TRBV7-9
j_call: TRBJ1-2

cdr3_nt: TGTGCCAGCAGTCGGGACAGTCCTAATCAGCCCCAGCATTTT
cdr3_aa: CASSRDSPNQPQHF
d_call: TRBD1
clone_size: .
v_call: TRBV5-8
j_call: TRBJ1-5

cdr3_nt: TGTGCCAGCAGGGACAGGGCAAACCATGGCTACACCTTC
cdr3_aa: CASRDRANHGYTF
d_call: TRBD1
clone_size: .
v_call: TRBV6-5
j_call: TRBJ1-2

cdr3_nt: TGTGCCAGCAGCGTAGTTCCAGGGGGTAATGAGCAGTTCTTC
cdr3_aa: CASSVVPGGNEQFF
d_call: TRBD1
clone_size: .
v_call: TRBV9
j_call: TRBJ2-1

cdr3_nt: TGCGCCAGCAGCTTGGATCCCGGGACAGGGGGAGGCTACACCTTC
cdr3_aa: CASSLDPGTGGGYTF
d_call: TRBD1
clone_size: once
v_call: TRBV5-1
j_call: TRBJ1-2

cdr3_nt: TGTGCCAGTAGTGCAGACAGCGAATATAATCAGCCCCAGCATTTT
cdr3_aa: CASSADSEYNQPQHF
d_call: .
clone_size: .
v_call: TRBV19
j_call: TRBJ1-5

cdr3_nt: TGTGCCAGCAGCGGGCCAGGGTGGGCCCAGTACTTC
cdr3_aa: CASSGPGWAQYF
d_call: .
clone_size: .
v_call: TRBV2
j_call: TRBJ2-5

cdr3_nt: TGTGCCAGCAGCAATGGCCACGCCGTCAAGGGAGGTTTCTTT
cdr3_aa: CASSNGHAVKGGFF
d_call: .
clone_size: many
v_call: TRBV21-1
j_call: TRBJ1-1

cdr3_nt: TGTGCCAGCAGCTTAGTAAGCGCCAGGGCGTACACTGAAGCTTTCTTT
cdr3_aa: CASSLVSARAYTEAFF
d_call: .
clone_size: few
v_call: TRBV11-3
j_call: TRBJ1-1

cdr3_nt: TGTGCCAGCAGTTACTCGATGGGGCTGACAAAAAACATTCAGTACTTC
cdr3_aa: CASSYSMGLTKNIQYF
d_call: .
clone_size: .
v_call: TRBV6-6
j_call: TRBJ2-4

cdr3_nt: TGTGCCAGCAGTCCGACAGGGGACTATGGCTACACCTTC
cdr3_aa: CASSPTGDYGYTF
d_call: TRBD1
clone_size: .
v_call: TRBV6-6
j_call: TRBJ1-2

cdr3_nt: TGTGCCAGCAGCACCTTCCCGACGGCGGGAGAAGGAGCAGATACGCAGTATTTT
cdr3_aa: CASSTFPTAGEGADTQYF
d_call: TRBD2
clone_size: .
v_call: TRBV27
j_call: TRBJ2-3

cdr3_nt: TGTGCCAGCAGCTTAGATCAGGGTGGCTCCTACAATGAGCAGTTCTTC
cdr3_aa: CASSLDQGGSYNEQFF
d_call: .
clone_size: .
v_call: TRBV7-2
j_call: TRBJ2-1

cdr3_nt: TGTGCCAGCAGTCCCACAGGGTTCACGACCTACGAGCAGTACTTC
cdr3_aa: CASSPTGFTTYEQYF
d_call: .
clone_size: .
v_call: TRBV7-8
j_call: TRBJ2-7

cdr3_nt: TGCGCCAGCAGCCAAGCGCCCATGACAGGGCTCCATCAGCCCCAGCATTTT
cdr3_aa: CASSQAPMTGLHQPQHF
d_call: TRBD1
clone_size: few
v_call: TRBV4-1
j_call: TRBJ1-5

cdr3_nt: TGTGCCAGCAGGGGGCCGGGACAGACGTACGAGCAGTACTTC
cdr3_aa: CASRGPGQTYEQYF
d_call: TRBD1
clone_size: few
v_call: TRBV11-3
j_call: TRBJ2-7

cdr3_nt: TGTGCCAGCAGCGCTTCTAGCGGGGGACGGGAGGATACGCAGTATTTT
cdr3_aa: CASSASSGGREDTQYF
d_call: TRBD2
clone_size: .
v_call: TRBV9
j_call: TRBJ2-3

cdr3_nt: TGTGCCAGCAGCTTAGCCCCCCACAGGGCCTCTATCCCCTACGAGCAGTACTTC
cdr3_aa: CASSLAPHRASIPYEQYF
d_call: .
clone_size: few
v_call: TRBV13
j_call: TRBJ2-7

cdr3_nt: TGCGCCAGCAGGGCCATCATAGCGGGAGGGCCCGACGAGCAGTACTTC
cdr3_aa: CASRAIIAGGPDEQYF
d_call: TRBD2
clone_size: many
v_call: TRBV4-1
j_call: TRBJ2-7

cdr3_nt: TGCGCCAGTCAGGGTTTTGACTATGGCTACACCTTC
cdr3_aa: CASQGFDYGYTF
d_call: .
clone_size: .
v_call: TRBV7-2
j_call: TRBJ1-2

cdr3_nt: TGCAGTGCAACTCGCGTCGGGGAGCAGTTCTTC
cdr3_aa: CSATRVGEQFF
d_call: .
clone_size: few
v_call: TRBV20-1
j_call: TRBJ2-1

cdr3_nt: TGTGCCAGCAGCCAAGTAAACAGAAACTATGGCTACACCTTC
cdr3_aa: CASSQVNRNYGYTF
d_call: .
clone_size: .
v_call: TRBV14
j_call: TRBJ1-2

cdr3_nt: TGTGCCAGCAGCTTATCCGGGGATGAGCAGTTCTTC
cdr3_aa: CASSLSGDEQFF
d_call: .
clone_size: .
v_call: TRBV7-9
j_call: TRBJ2-1

cdr3_nt: TGTGCCAGCAGCTTAGTCTCGGGAGCCCAAGAGACCCAGTACTTC
cdr3_aa: CASSLVSGAQETQYF
d_call: .
clone_size: .
v_call: TRBV7-2
j_call: TRBJ2-5